Below, one T cell receptor (beta chain) is given with its context. The antigen is not known. The data stem from a study of T cell clones after liver transplantation. In the study overall: Samples came pre-transplant, pre-randomization before withdrawal, and post-randomization after withdrawal ended. Overall study findings and caveats: Post-transplant time points were not standardized, so conclusions are preliminary.

The protocol was immunoSEQ multiplex PCR, while the TCRdb copy is restricted to in-frame clones and leaves out a portion. The repertoire holds under 35,000 clones, with around 94% as singletons. The V and J ends lost 3 bases and 4 bases respectively, with 16 bases between them. Germline CDR1 is SGHVS and CDR2 is FQNEAQ. CDR3 length: 15 residues. Material: CD8+ T cells from blood, obtained 12 months after liver transplant. This clonotype originated in a human patient who received a liver transplant. T cells may partly derive from the graft donor. The chain links TRBV7-8 to TRBJ2-7; D gene uncertain. This CDR3 is CASSFSPLGSYEQYF. DNA of the CDR3: TGTGCCAGCAGCTTTAGCCCCCTAGGCTCATACGAGCAGTACTTC.